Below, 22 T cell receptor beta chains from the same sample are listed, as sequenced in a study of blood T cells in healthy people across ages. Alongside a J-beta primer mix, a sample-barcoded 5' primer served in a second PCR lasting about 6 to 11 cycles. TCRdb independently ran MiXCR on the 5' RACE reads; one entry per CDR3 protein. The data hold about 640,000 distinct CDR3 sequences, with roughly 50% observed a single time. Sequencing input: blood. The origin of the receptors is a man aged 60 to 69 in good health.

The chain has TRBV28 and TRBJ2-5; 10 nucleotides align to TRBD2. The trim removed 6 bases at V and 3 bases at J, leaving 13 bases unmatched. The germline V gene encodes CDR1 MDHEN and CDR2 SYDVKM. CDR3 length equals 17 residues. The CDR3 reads CASSPLISLAGEETQYF. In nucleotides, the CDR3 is TGTGCCAGCAGCCCACTTATTAGTCTAGCGGGGGAAGAGACCCAGTACTTC. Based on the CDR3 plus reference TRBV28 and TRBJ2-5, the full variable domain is DVKVTQSSRYLVKRTGEKVFLECVQDMDHENMFWYRQDPGLGLRLIYFSYDVKMKEKGDIPEGYSVSREKKERFSLILESASTNQTSMYLCASSPLISLAGEETQYFGPGTRLLVL.

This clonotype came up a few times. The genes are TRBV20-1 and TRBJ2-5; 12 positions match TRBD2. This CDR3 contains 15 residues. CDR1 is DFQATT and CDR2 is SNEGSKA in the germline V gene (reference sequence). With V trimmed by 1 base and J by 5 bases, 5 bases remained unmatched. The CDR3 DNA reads TGCAGTGCTAGAGGACTAGCGGGGGCAGACGAGACCCAGTACTTC. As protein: CSARGLAGADETQYF.

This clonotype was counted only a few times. The CDR3 loop is CASSTGFYEQYF. The CDR3 bases are TGTGCCAGCAGCACCGGGTTCTACGAGCAGTACTTC. The chain uses TRBV28 and TRBJ2-7; D gene ambiguous. Germline V gene data show CDR1 as MDHEN and CDR2 as SYDVKM. The CDR3 totals 12 residues. The ends were cut back, 6 bases at V and 3 bases at J, with 9 bases in the middle.

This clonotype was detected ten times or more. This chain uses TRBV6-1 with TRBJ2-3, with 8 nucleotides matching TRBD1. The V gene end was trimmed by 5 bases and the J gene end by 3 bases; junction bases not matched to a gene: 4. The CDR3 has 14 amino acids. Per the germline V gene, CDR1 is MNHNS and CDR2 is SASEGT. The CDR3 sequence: CASSRWTGTDTQYF. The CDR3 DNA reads TGTGCCAGCAGTCGATGGACAGGGACAGATACGCAGTATTTT.

The CDR3 region is CSAPTDRFTEAFF. In DNA form, the CDR3 reads TGCAGTGCCCCTACCGACAGGTTCACTGAAGCTTTCTTT. The V and J genes are TRBV20-1 and TRBJ1-1; perhaps TRBD1 as D (6 bases). CDR1 and CDR2 (germline): DFQATT, SNEGSKA (reference sequence). The CDR3 is made up of 13 amino acids. Trimming pared 6 bases from V and 4 bases from J, leaving 15 bases between.

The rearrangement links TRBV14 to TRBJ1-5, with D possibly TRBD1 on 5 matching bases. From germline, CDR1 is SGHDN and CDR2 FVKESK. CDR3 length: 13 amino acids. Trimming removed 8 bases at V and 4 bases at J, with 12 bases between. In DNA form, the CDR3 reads TGTGCCAGCTCCCAGACAGCTAATCAGCCCCAGCATTTT. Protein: CASSQTANQPQHF.

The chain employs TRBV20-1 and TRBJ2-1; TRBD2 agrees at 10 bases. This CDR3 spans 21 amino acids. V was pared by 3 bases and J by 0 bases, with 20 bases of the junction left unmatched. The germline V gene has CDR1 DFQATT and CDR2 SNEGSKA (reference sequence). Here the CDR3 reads CSARPLGGQKLAGSSYNEQFF. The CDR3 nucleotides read TGCAGTGCTAGGCCCCTCGGGGGTCAAAAACTAGCGGGGAGCTCCTACAATGAGCAGTTCTTC.

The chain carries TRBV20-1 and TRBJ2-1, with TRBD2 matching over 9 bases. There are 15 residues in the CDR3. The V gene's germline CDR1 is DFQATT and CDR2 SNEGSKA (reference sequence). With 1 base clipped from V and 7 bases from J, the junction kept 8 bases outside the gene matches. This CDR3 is CSARGSAGGLNEQFF. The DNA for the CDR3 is TGCAGTGCTAGAGGGTCTGCGGGGGGGTTGAATGAGCAGTTCTTC.

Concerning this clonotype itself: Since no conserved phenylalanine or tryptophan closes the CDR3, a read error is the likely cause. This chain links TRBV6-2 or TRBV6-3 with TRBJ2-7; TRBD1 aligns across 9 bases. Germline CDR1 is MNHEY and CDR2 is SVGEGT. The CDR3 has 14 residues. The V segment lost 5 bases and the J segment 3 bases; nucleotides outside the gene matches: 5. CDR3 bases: TGTGCCAGCAGTCGACCGACAGGGGGCTACGAGCAGTACTTA. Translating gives CASSRPTGGYEQYL.

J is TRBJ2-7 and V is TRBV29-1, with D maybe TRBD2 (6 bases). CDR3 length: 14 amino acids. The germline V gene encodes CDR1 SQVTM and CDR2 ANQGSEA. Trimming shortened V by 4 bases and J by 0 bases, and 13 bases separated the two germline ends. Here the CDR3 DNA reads TGCAGCGTTGTTGGCCAGGGAGGCTCCTACGAGCAGTACTTC. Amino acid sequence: CSVVGQGGSYEQYF.

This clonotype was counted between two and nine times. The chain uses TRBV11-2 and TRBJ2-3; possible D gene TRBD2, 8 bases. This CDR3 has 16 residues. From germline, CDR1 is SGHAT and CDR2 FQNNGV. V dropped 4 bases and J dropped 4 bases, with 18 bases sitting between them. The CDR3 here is CASSYGLAQGADTQYF. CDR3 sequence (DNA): TGTGCCAGCAGCTACGGACTAGCCCAGGGGGCAGATACGCAGTATTTT.

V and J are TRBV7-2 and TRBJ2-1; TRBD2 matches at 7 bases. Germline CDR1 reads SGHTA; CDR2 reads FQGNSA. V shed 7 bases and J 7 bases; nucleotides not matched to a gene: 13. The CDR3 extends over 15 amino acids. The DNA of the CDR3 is TGTGCCAGCAATCTCGGGGAGGGGCAAAGGAATGAGCAGTTCTTC. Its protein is CASNLGEGQRNEQFF.

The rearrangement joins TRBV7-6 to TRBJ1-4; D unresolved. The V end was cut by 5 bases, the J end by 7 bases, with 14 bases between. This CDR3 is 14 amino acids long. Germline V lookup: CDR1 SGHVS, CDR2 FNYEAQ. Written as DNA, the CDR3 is TGTGCCAGCAGCCCACGCCCGGCCGGTGAAAAACTGTTTTTT. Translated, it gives CASSPRPAGEKLFF.

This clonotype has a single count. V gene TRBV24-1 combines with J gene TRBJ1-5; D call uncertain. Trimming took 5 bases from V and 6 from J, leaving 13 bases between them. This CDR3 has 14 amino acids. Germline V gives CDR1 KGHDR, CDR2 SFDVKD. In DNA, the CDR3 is TGTGCCACCAGTGCCCGGTCGGCGGGTCAGCCCCAGCATTTT. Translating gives CATSARSAGQPQHF.

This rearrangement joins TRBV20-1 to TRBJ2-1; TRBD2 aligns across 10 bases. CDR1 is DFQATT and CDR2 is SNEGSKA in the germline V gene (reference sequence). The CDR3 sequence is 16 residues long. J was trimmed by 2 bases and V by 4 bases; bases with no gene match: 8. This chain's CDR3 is CSATGTSEGPYNEQFF. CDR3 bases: TGCAGTGCTACAGGGACTAGCGAGGGGCCCTACAATGAGCAGTTCTTC.

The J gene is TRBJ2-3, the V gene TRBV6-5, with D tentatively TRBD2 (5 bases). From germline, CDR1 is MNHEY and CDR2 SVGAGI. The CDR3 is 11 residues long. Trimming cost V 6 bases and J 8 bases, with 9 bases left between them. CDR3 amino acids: CASRQRGTQYF. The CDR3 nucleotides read TGTGCCAGCAGACAACGGGGTACGCAGTATTTT.

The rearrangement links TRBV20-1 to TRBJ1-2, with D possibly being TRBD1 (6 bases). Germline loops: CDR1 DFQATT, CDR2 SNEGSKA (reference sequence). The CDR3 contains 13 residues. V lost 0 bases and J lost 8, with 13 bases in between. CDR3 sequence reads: CSAREPGARGYTF. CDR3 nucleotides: TGCAGTGCTAGAGAACCGGGGGCGCGGGGCTACACCTTC.

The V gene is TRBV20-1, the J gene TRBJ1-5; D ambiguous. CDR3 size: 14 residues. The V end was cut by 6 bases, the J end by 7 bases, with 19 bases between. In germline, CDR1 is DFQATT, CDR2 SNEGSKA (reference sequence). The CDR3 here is CSASSRSGRQPQHF. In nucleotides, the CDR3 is TGCAGTGCGAGCAGTCGGTCAGGCAGACAGCCCCAGCATTTT.

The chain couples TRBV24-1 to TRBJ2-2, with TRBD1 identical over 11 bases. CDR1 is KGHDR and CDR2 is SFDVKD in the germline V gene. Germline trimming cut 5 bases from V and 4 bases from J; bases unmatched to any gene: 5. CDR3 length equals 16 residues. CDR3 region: CATSARTGGFTGELFF. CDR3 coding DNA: TGTGCCACCAGTGCGAGGACAGGGGGCTTCACCGGGGAGCTGTTTTTT.

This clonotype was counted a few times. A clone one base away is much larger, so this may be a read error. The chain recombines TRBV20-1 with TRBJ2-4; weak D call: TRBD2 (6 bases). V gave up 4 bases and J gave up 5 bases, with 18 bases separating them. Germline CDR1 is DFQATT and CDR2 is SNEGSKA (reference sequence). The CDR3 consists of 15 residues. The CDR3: CSANRVAGPQNIQYF. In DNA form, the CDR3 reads TGCAGTGCTAACCGGGTCGCGGGACCCCAAAACATTCAGTACTTC.

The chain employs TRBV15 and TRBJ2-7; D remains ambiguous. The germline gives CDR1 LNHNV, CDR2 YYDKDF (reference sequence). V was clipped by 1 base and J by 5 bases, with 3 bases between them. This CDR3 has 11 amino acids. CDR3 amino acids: CATSRGNEQYF. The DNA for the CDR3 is TGTGCCACCAGCAGAGGTAACGAGCAGTACTTC.

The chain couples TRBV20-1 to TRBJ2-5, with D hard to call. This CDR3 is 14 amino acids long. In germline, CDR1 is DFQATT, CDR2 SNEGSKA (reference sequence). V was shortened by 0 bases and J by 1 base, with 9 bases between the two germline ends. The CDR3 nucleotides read TGCAGTGCTAGAGATCTTGTCTTCCAAGAGACCCAGTACTTC. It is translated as CSARDLVFQETQYF.